This TCR beta chain was found in a study of memory CD4+ T cells and cytomegalovirus serostatus (dated by TCRdb to 2018 to 2020). Broadly, across the study: A total of 35 or so healthy Belgian adults, of whom 9 were CMV seropositive and about 24 were CMV seronegative, were included in the cohort. To replicate a published TCR-based CMV serostatus classifier, the researchers sequenced the CD4+ memory TCRbeta repertoires of a Belgian cohort whose cytomegalovirus serostatus was known.

A FACSAria II was used to sort memory CD4+ T cells, defined as single viable CD3+CD4+CD8-CD45RO+ cells. CMV serostatus was determined using a Roche Elecsys assay that detects serum IgG against CMV pp150, pp28, p38 and p52. After the samples were thawed, total CD4+ T cells were enriched through positive selection using CD4 magnetic microbeads. The samples came from a different study that was designed specifically to examine the CD4+ T cell memory repertoire. Following standard operating procedures, peripheral blood mononuclear cells were isolated and cryopreserved, while serum was kept at -80 degrees C. The staining used CD3-PerCP (BW264/56), CD4-APC (RPA-T4), CD45RO-PE (UCHT1) and CD8-Pacific Orange (3B5) antibodies, and Sytox blue was used to exclude non-viable cells. The Quick-DNA Microprep Kit was used to extract genomic DNA from the sorted cells. Amplification of TCRbeta DNA was done with the immunoSEQ hsTCRbeta kit, following the protocol from the manufacturer. An Illumina MiSeq instrument was used to sequence the TCRbeta libraries. In the paper's pipeline: After out-of-frame sequences were removed, around 2,200,000 distinct TCRbeta sequences remained, averaging around 67,000 per individual. Each individual was scored by the count of 150 to 200 previously reported CMV-associated TCRbeta sequences and the total productive distinct TCRbeta count. A beta-binomial model was reimplemented in Python, and scikit-learn random forests with default parameters were trained on data from the US cohort. Classifier performance on the Belgian cohort was summarized as median AUC with percentile confidence intervals over 10,000 bootstrap iterations. Here the immuneACCESS table is served through TCRdb, limited to in-frame sequences with V and J called. Missing clones are a known gap in these copies; in checked studies unresolved V genes cover under half, and the rest lacks a known reason. The D gene and trimming were derived from the DNA, and the V and J assignments and clone size from that table. This sample has roughly 56,000 clones in its table, and roughly 82% of those were observed once. In total, the top ten clones hold around 0.4% of the sample.

The full study reports these points: Of under 200 previously reported CMV-associated TCRbeta sequences, 67 appeared in the CD4+ memory repertoires, each in one to five individuals. Only CD4+CD45RO+ memory cells were sequenced, in contrast to the original study, which included naive and memory CD4+ and CD8+ populations. CMV serostatus prediction reached a median bootstrapped AUC of about 0.95 with the original framework and 0.91 with a US-trained random forest. Results were interpreted as suggesting that the CMV-associated TCR signature is largely present in the CD4+ memory repertoire. On the Belgian cohort, the classifier based on the original framework reached a median bootstrapped AUC of roughly 0.96, with a 95% CI of 0.76-1.00.

The CDR3 runs 16 amino acids, cysteine and phenylalanine included. The retained sequence is limited to the CDR3, 48 bases, with the frame set at the first base. V is shortened by 3 bases, J by 2 bases, and the region joining them spans 16 bases. CDR1 and CDR2 are drawn from the germline V gene (reference sequence): GTSNPN, SVGIG. In this sample, this clone turned up a few times. The specificity of this receptor is unknown. Nothing much larger sits one base from this clone, and base qualities are not available. The specimen sequenced was memory CD4+ T cells from blood. The receptor was isolated from an adult in good health and CMV-seronegative. The sequence joins TRBV30 to TRBJ1-4, with TRBD1 tentatively as D gene (5 bases match). The DNA sequence is as follows: TGTGCCTGGAGCCTGTGGGAAGGGGCCACTAATGAAAAACTGTTTTTT. Its protein product is CAWSLWEGATNEKLFF.